This T cell receptor (beta chain) was captured by sequencing in a study of T cells after yellow fever vaccination. Per the germline V gene, CDR1 is SGHTA and CDR2 is FQGNSA. V trimming: 2 bases; J trimming: 4 bases; junction bases outside the gene matches: 11. This CDR3 spans 17 amino acids. MiXCR, applied by TCRdb to the 5' RACE reads, yields one record per CDR3 protein. The top ten hold less than 3.5% of the sample, which has 170,000 or so distinct CDR3 sequences, about 6% seen once. This clonotype has more than one count but fewer than ten. What it binds is not known. Study-wide findings and caveats: A small proportion of clonotypes was detected in both the CD4 and CD8 compartments.

The source was CD4+ T cells sorted from PBMCs, collected on the day of the first yellow fever vaccination. This receptor was obtained from a young man who received the YFV17D yellow fever vaccine. The chain recombines TRBV7-2 with TRBJ2-3; 8 bases agree with TRBD2. CDR3 in DNA: TGTGCCAGCAGCTTACAAACGGGAGGGATACTGCCAGATACGCAGTATTTT. As protein: CASSLQTGGILPDTQYF. The entire variable domain, with the rest obtained from reference TRBV7-2 and TRBJ2-3, is as follows: GAGVSQSPSNKVTEKGKDVELRCDPISGHTALYWYRQSLGQGLEFLIYFQGNSAPDKSGLPSDRFSAERTGGSVSTLTIQRTQQEDSAVYLCASSLQTGGILPDTQYFGPGTRLTVL.